Following are 10 T cell receptor beta chains from one sample sequenced in a study of blood T cell repertoires in COVID-19. Measured with immunoSEQ multiplex PCR; TCRdb has only the in-frame clones, and not every one. In the table there are about 320,000 clones, more than 70% of which are singletons. Sequenced: peripheral blood. The receptors stem from a woman between 25 and 40 years old with COVID-19, enrolled during active disease.

This rearrangement joins TRBV29-1 to TRBJ1-2; tentatively, D is TRBD1 (5 bases). CDR3 size: 14 residues. Germline V gene lookup returns CDR1 SQVTM and CDR2 ANQGSEA. V was trimmed by 6 bases and J by 2 bases, leaving 16 bases between them. CDR3 in amino acids: CSVKRDGLNYGYTF. The CDR3 DNA reads TGCAGCGTAAAGAGGGACGGACTAAACTATGGCTACACCTTC.

The V gene is TRBV19, the J gene TRBJ2-2; 7 bases map to TRBD2. The germline gives CDR1 LNHDA, CDR2 SQIVND (reference sequence). The CDR3 length is 14 residues. The V segment lost 3 bases and the J segment 4 bases; nucleotides outside the gene matches: 2. For the CDR3, the DNA is TGTGCCAGTAGTATTACTAGCGCCACCGGGGAGCTGTTTTTT. Its protein is CASSITSATGELFF.

The J gene is TRBJ2-3, the V gene TRBV5-1, with D perhaps matching TRBD1 (5 bases). Germline V gene sequence: CDR1 SGHRS, CDR2 YFSETQ. Deletions cut 1 base from V and 2 bases from J, with 17 bases between. This CDR3 region has 17 residues. CDR3 amino acids: CASSLLPQGLNTDTQYF. The CDR3 DNA follows: TGCGCCAGCAGCTTGCTTCCGCAGGGCCTGAACACAGATACGCAGTATTTT.

The gene calls are TRBV28 and TRBJ2-1; 12 positions match TRBD2. Germline V CDR1 and CDR2: MDHEN, SYDVKM. The CDR3 consists of 16 residues. J was trimmed by 0 bases and V by 5 bases; bases with no gene match: 2. The CDR3 DNA reads TGTGCCAGCAGTCTAGCGGGGGGGTCCTCCTACAATGAGCAGTTCTTC. Amino acid sequence: CASSLAGGSSYNEQFF.

J is TRBJ1-1 and V is TRBV6-5; maybe TRBD1 (5 bases). CDR3 length equals 14 residues. V was clipped by 2 bases and J by 6 bases, with 13 bases between them. Germline values: CDR1 MNHEY, CDR2 SVGAGI. The CDR3 nucleotides are TGTGCCAGCAGTTACACGGACACGAATGCTGAAGCTTTCTTT. Translated, it gives CASSYTDTNAEAFF.

This chain links TRBV5-4 with TRBJ2-3, with 8 bases that match TRBD2. The germline CDR1 and CDR2 sequences are SGHNT and YYREEE (reference sequence). The CDR3 consists of 15 residues. The J segment lost 4 bases and the V segment lost 0 bases, leaving 4 bases of the junction unmatched. CDR3 amino acids: CASSLDRGGSDTQYF. For the CDR3, the DNA is TGTGCCAGCAGCTTGGACCGGGGGGGCTCAGATACGCAGTATTTT.

The chain combines TRBV2 with TRBJ1-2; 10 nucleotides match TRBD1. With V trimmed by 11 bases and J by 8 bases, 17 bases remained unmatched. This CDR3 has 15 amino acids. Germline lookup yields CDR1 SNHLY and CDR2 FYNNEI. In DNA, the CDR3 is TGTGCCGCGTTCCTTTTCGGGACAGGGGAGAACGGCTACACCTTC. Translating gives CAAFLFGTGENGYTF.

This chain links TRBV9 with TRBJ1-1; the match to TRBD1 covers 7 bases. The V gene end was trimmed by 0 bases and the J gene end by 5 bases; junction bases not matched to a gene: 7. Germline V CDR1 and CDR2: SGDLS, YYNGEE. This CDR3 comprises 15 residues. CDR3 loop: CASSVGPTGSTEAFF. The CDR3 DNA is TGTGCCAGCAGCGTAGGCCCGACAGGGTCGACTGAAGCTTTCTTT.

V usage is TRBV4-2 and J usage is TRBJ2-7, with 8 bases identical to TRBD1. This CDR3 region has 14 residues. V dropped 3 bases and J dropped 1; count of bases not matched to a gene: 2. Germline lookup yields CDR1 LGHNA and CDR2 YNFKEQ. This CDR3 is CASSQGQESYEQYF. For the CDR3, the DNA is TGTGCCAGCAGCCAGGGACAGGAGTCCTACGAGCAGTACTTC.

The chain employs TRBV14 and TRBJ1-4, with D possibly matching TRBD1 (6 bases). V lost 1 base and J 8 bases, leaving 8 bases between the germline ends. The CDR3 has 13 amino acids. Germline CDR1 and CDR2: SGHDN and FVKESK. The chain's CDR3 is CASSQVQGEKLFF. The CDR3 nucleotides read TGTGCCAGCAGCCAAGTTCAGGGGGAAAAACTGTTTTTT.